Below are 14 T cell receptor beta chains sequenced from a single sample in a study of CD8 T cells in ankylosing spondylitis. General observations from the study: There was a TCR beta motif, made of several highly homologous variants, that appeared characteristic of ankylosing spondylitis blood.

No antigen has been identified for these receptors. TCRdb passed the 5' RACE reads through MiXCR, listing each CDR3 protein once. The table records 700,000 to 1,000,000 distinct CDR3 sequences, approximately 12% of them present only once. The sequenced sample was blood, either unsorted or a sorted T cell fraction (not recorded which). Every receptor here comes from a male donor with ankylosing spondylitis.

The CDR3 loop reads CATNPDREHTQYF. The CDR3 DNA reads TGTGCCACCAACCCGGACAGGGAGCATACGCAGTATTTT. V and J are TRBV6-2 or TRBV6-3 and TRBJ2-3; 8 bases are a match to TRBD1. V lost 10 bases to trimming and J lost 7 bases; unmatched junction nucleotides: 10. Looked up from germline, CDR1 is MNHEY and CDR2 is SVGEGT. This CDR3 contains 13 residues.

This chain connects TRBV7-2 to TRBJ1-6; D is undetermined. The V and J ends lost 3 bases and 10 bases respectively, with 10 bases between them. Germline V CDR1 and CDR2: SGHTA, FQGNSA. The CDR3 consists of 13 residues. CDR3 residues: CASSFRQGSPLHF. Written as DNA, the CDR3 is TGTGCCAGCAGCTTCCGGCAAGGGTCACCCCTCCACTTT.

This clonotype has only a few counts. The chain is built from TRBV20-1 and TRBJ2-7; a weak D match, TRBD2 (6 bases). V gave up 1 base and J gave up 4 bases, with 20 bases separating them. CDR1 is DFQATT and CDR2 is SNEGSKA in the germline V gene (reference sequence). The CDR3 extends over 16 amino acids. The CDR3 region has the DNA TGCAGTGCTAGAGCCTTGCCGGGAGCTCTGGGGTACGAGCAGTACTTC. Amino acid sequence: CSARALPGALGYEQYF.

J is TRBJ1-2 and V is TRBV20-1, with unresolved D. V was trimmed by 0 bases and J by 3 bases, leaving 11 bases between them. Germline V gives CDR1 DFQATT, CDR2 SNEGSKA (reference sequence). The CDR3 contains 14 residues. The chain's CDR3 is CSARDLRSDYGYTF. CDR3 DNA sequence: TGCAGTGCTAGAGATCTTAGGAGCGACTATGGCTACACCTTC.

Here the CDR3 DNA reads TGTGCCTGGGCCCGGGGGGGGGTCCAAGAGACCCAGTACTTC. Its translation: CAWARGGVQETQYF. The J gene is TRBJ2-5, the V gene TRBV30; the match to TRBD2 covers 8 bases. V gave up 5 bases and J gave up 1 base; unmatched junction bases: 6. CDR1 is GTSNPN, CDR2 SVGIG, per germline (reference sequence). This CDR3 has 14 amino acids. Full variable domain (outside the CDR3, taken from reference TRBV30 and TRBJ2-5): SQTIHQWPATLVQPVGSPLSLECTVEGTSNPNLYWYRQAAGRGLQLLFYSVGIGQISSEVPQNLSASRPQDRQFILSSKKLLLSDSGFYLCAWARGGVQETQYFGPGTRLLVL.

The sample holds many counts of this clonotype. The chain carries TRBV20-1 and TRBJ1-4; TRBD1 matches 7 bases. CDR3 length equals 13 residues. CDR1 is DFQATT and CDR2 is SNEGSKA in the germline V gene (reference sequence). Trimming took 6 bases from V and 7 from J; bases not matched to a gene: 8. CDR3 sequence: CSAKDRLSEKLFF. CDR3 coding DNA: TGCAGTGCCAAGGACAGGTTGTCTGAAAAACTGTTTTTT.

This rearrangement joins TRBV3-1 to TRBJ1-1, with TRBD1 as a possible D gene (5 bases). CDR1 is LGHDT and CDR2 is YNNKEL in the germline V gene (reference sequence). This CDR3 is 15 amino acids long. Trimming removed 0 bases from V and 3 bases from J, with 11 bases in between. The CDR3 nucleotides are TGTGCCAGCAGCCAAGAGGCAGGGAGGGACACTGAAGCTTTCTTT. It translates to CASSQEAGRDTEAFF.

The chain recombines TRBV20-1 with TRBJ2-3; D gene ambiguous. V was cut by 0 bases and J by 9 bases, with 10 bases left in between. This CDR3 comprises 12 residues. Germline CDR1 and CDR2: DFQATT and SNEGSKA (reference sequence). The CDR3 sequence is CSARDHSTTQYF. CDR3 bases: TGCAGTGCTAGAGATCACTCAACCACGCAGTATTTT.

This clonotype was observed a handful of times. CDR3 DNA: TGCAGTGCTCCCAACTATGGCTACACCTTC. Translating gives CSAPNYGYTF. This chain uses TRBV20-1 with TRBJ1-2; D not resolved. Germline CDR1 is DFQATT and CDR2 is SNEGSKA (reference sequence). The CDR3 sequence is 10 residues long. V shed 5 bases and J shed 2 bases, with 3 bases lying between them.

The chain employs TRBV12-3 or TRBV12-4 and TRBJ1-2; unclear D gene. This CDR3 has 13 residues. V was shortened by 6 bases and J by 4 bases, with 12 bases between the two germline ends. CDR3 bases: TGTGCCAGCAGCCGCTCGAGGCCCTATGGCTACACCTTC. This gives the protein CASSRSRPYGYTF.

The J gene is TRBJ2-7, the V gene TRBV4-1, with 13 positions matching TRBD2. CDR1 and CDR2 from the germline V gene are MGHRA and YSYEKL. Trimming cost V 4 bases and J 3 bases; bases outside gene matches: 6. This CDR3 is built from 16 residues. The CDR3 protein is CASSRLLAGGGYEQYF. DNA for the CDR3: TGCGCCAGCAGCCGCTTACTAGCGGGAGGGGGCTACGAGCAGTACTTC.

The V gene is TRBV7-9, the J gene TRBJ2-5; 9 positions match TRBD1. The ends lost 5 bases at V and 6 bases at J; junction bases unmatched: 7. Germline CDR1 reads SEHNR; CDR2 reads FQNEAQ (reference sequence). The length of the CDR3 is 14 residues. In DNA form, the CDR3 reads TGTGCCAGCAGCCTAACAGGGGGCATGAAGACCCAGTACTTC. This translates into CASSLTGGMKTQYF.

This clonotype was seen a few times. The chain links TRBV29-1 to TRBJ1-4; 9 nucleotides line up with TRBD1. Germline CDR1 is SQVTM and CDR2 is ANQGSEA. The CDR3 spans 14 residues. With 7 bases clipped from V and 1 base from J, the junction kept 4 bases outside the gene matches. CDR3 coding DNA: TGCAGCGGCCGACAGGGGGGAACTAATGAAAAACTGTTTTTT. Protein: CSGRQGGTNEKLFF.

This clonotype was detected only a few times. This chain joins TRBV6-4 and TRBJ2-4; 7 bases are shared with TRBD2. The CDR3 runs to 19 residues. V shed 7 bases and J 3 bases; nucleotides not matched to a gene: 21. Germline lookup yields CDR1 MRHNA and CDR2 SNTAGT. The CDR3 region is CASTPGGGSSLYGKNIQYF. The CDR3 nucleotides read TGTGCCAGCACCCCTGGGGGGGGGTCGAGCCTGTATGGCAAAAACATTCAGTACTTC.